The clone carrying this T cell receptor (beta chain) was detected only a few times. Its specificity is not known. This entry comes from a study of blood T cells in healthy people across ages. Study-wide findings and caveats: Estimated diversity across one million T cells was deemed an underestimate. PBMCs that were unsorted prevented a conclusive naive versus antigen-experienced comparison.

Germline V gene sequence: CDR1 SQVTM, CDR2 ANQGSEA. This CDR3 has 13 residues. The ends were cut back, 3 bases at V and 4 bases at J, with 11 bases in the middle. Primed by a sample-barcoded 5' primer and a J-beta primer mix, a second PCR proceeded for about 7 to 11 cycles. TCRdb called the 5' RACE reads again in MiXCR, with one record for every CDR3 protein. Of approximately 680,000 distinct CDR3 sequences detected, less than 40% appear once; the ten largest clones hold roughly 15%. V and J are TRBV29-1 and TRBJ2-3; no reliable D call. Material: blood. The clonotype comes from a woman aged 80 or older in good health. As DNA, the CDR3 is TGCAGCGTTGATCAGGTTGTGGCAGATACGCAGTATTTT. Amino acids: CSVDQVVADTQYF.